These 29 T cell receptor beta chains were all obtained from the same sample, sequenced in a study of cytomegalovirus exposure and HLA in healthy donors. PCR employed 60 Vbeta and 13 Jbeta primers. Profiling relied on immunoSEQ multiplex PCR, and the TCRdb table lists in-frame clones only, not all of them. The sample has about 120,000 clones, around 81% seen once. The sequencing input was PBMCs. The receptors were sampled from a female donor in good health and CMV-seronegative.

The J gene is TRBJ2-1, the V gene TRBV6-5; no clear D gene. With 2 bases removed from V and 0 bases from J, the gap between germline ends came to 5 bases. The CDR3 loop spans 14 amino acids. Germline V CDR1 and CDR2: MNHEY, SVGAGI. CDR3 nucleotide sequence: TGTGCCAGCAGTTACGGCAGCTCCTACAATGAGCAGTTCTTC. Amino acid sequence: CASSYGSSYNEQFF.

DNA for the CDR3: TGTGCCAGCAGCGAAGCGGGAAGCTCCTACGAGCAGTACTTC. Translated, it gives CASSEAGSSYEQYF. V and J are TRBV7-8 and TRBJ2-7; the match to TRBD2 covers 7 bases. V lost 5 bases, J lost 0 bases, and 4 bases stayed unmatched. Germline-derived CDR1 and CDR2 are SGHVS and FQNEAQ. The CDR3 has 14 amino acids.

As for this clone: An end of the junction differs from the germline gene, which may be a read error. The chain couples TRBV7-9 to TRBJ2-1; the match to TRBD1 covers 8 bases. Germline V gene data show CDR1 as SEHNR and CDR2 as FQNEAQ (reference sequence). The CDR3 runs 15 residues. CDR3 sequence (DNA): TGTTCCAGCAGCTCAAAGACAGGGGTGGGTAATGAGCAGTTCTTC. This sequence encodes CSSSSKTGVGNEQFF.

In its sample, this clone was seen a few times. This chain connects TRBV6-5 to TRBJ2-2; D possibly corresponds to TRBD2 (6 bases). Germline V gives CDR1 MNHEY, CDR2 SVGAGI. CDR3 length equals 13 residues. Deletions cut 3 bases from V and 6 bases from J, with 8 bases between. CDR3 nucleotide sequence: TGTGCCAGCAGTTATTGGGGGGCCGGGGAGCTGTTTTTT. This codes for CASSYWGAGELFF.

The genes are TRBV25-1 and TRBJ1-1, with 12 bases aligning to TRBD1. V shed 5 bases and J 1 base; nucleotides not matched to a gene: 5. The CDR3 is 16 residues long. CDR1 is MGHDK and CDR2 is SYGVNS in the germline V gene. The CDR3 nucleotides read TGTGCCAGCAGTCCGGGACAGGGGGCGACGAACACTGAAGCTTTCTTT. Residues: CASSPGQGATNTEAFF.

The genes are TRBV10-3 and TRBJ2-7; a weak D match, TRBD2 (5 bases). Trimming pared 0 bases from V and 7 bases from J, leaving 13 bases between. The CDR3 extends over 14 amino acids. Germline loops: CDR1 ENHRY, CDR2 SYGVKD. In DNA, the CDR3 is TGTGCCATCAGTGAGTCGGACTTACGGAGGGAGCAGTACTTC. Translating gives CAISESDLRREQYF.

The J gene is TRBJ2-5, the V gene TRBV5-8, with D possibly TRBD1 on 6 matching bases. Between the trimmed V and J ends, which lost 3 bases and 2 bases, there was a span of 11 bases. Per the germline V gene, CDR1 is SGHTS and CDR2 is YDEGEE. This CDR3 is 14 amino acids long. The CDR3 spells CASSSLGQQETQYF. The CDR3 DNA follows: TGTGCCAGCAGCTCCCTTGGACAGCAAGAGACCCAGTACTTC.

The chain couples TRBV6-4 to TRBJ1-1, with D possibly being TRBD1 (5 bases). CDR1 is MRHNA and CDR2 is SNTAGT in the germline V gene. V dropped 6 bases and J dropped 1 base, with 9 bases sitting between them. The CDR3 length is 13 residues. CDR3 residues: CASSPRENTEAFF. CDR3 DNA: TGTGCCAGCAGCCCCAGGGAGAACACTGAAGCTTTCTTT.

The chain uses TRBV14 and TRBJ2-3; tentatively, D is TRBD1 (7 bases). The V end was cut by 4 bases, the J end by 6 bases, with 17 bases between. The CDR3 extends over 15 amino acids. Germline V CDR1 and CDR2: SGHDN, FVKESK. The CDR3 protein is CASSPRQGGWDTQYF. The CDR3 DNA reads TGTGCCAGCAGCCCCCGACAGGGAGGTTGGGATACGCAGTATTTT.

The sample holds a few counts of this clone. The chain is built from TRBV18 and TRBJ1-1, with D tentatively TRBD1 (5 bases). This CDR3 is built from 16 residues. Germline loops: CDR1 KGHSH, CDR2 LQKENI. Deletions cut 1 base from V and 4 bases from J, with 16 bases between. CDR3 sequence: CASSPLAQGTATEAFF. As DNA, the CDR3 is TGTGCCAGCTCACCACTGGCCCAGGGTACTGCCACTGAAGCTTTCTTT. Filled out from reference TRBV18 and TRBJ1-1, the complete variable domain reads NAGVMQNPRHLVRRRGQEARLRCSPMKGHSHVYWYRQLPEEGLKFMVYLQKENIIDESGMPKERFSAEFPKEGPSILRIQQVVRGDSAAYFCASSPLAQGTATEAFFGQGTRLTVV.

This chain links TRBV10-3 with TRBJ1-1, with D possibly matching TRBD1 (6 bases). V was clipped by 6 bases and J by 6 bases, with 23 bases between them. The germline CDR1 and CDR2 sequences are ENHRY and SYGVKD. The CDR3 runs to 16 residues. The CDR3 nucleotides read TGTGCCATCAGGGGGGGGACGCCTAGGGGGGACGCTGAAGCTTTCTTT. This encodes CAIRGGTPRGDAEAFF.

With respect to this clone: An end of the junction does not agree with germline; a read error may underlie this. V and J are TRBV4-1 and TRBJ1-2; D gene unclear. The CDR3 loop spans 13 amino acids. Germline V lookup: CDR1 MGHRA, CDR2 YSYEKL. DNA for the CDR3: TGTGCCAGCAGCCAAGATAGCGCGAGTGGCTACACCTTC. Its translation: CASSQDSASGYTF.

This clone was seen only once. The chain recombines TRBV28 with TRBJ1-2; D gene ambiguous. Trimming removed 6 bases from V and 5 bases from J, with 10 bases in between. Per germline, CDR1 MDHEN and CDR2 SYDVKM. This CDR3 is built from 12 residues. CDR3 coding DNA: TGTGCCAGCAGCCAACAGCGGTATGGCTACACCTTC. Residues: CASSQQRYGYTF.

V usage is TRBV2 and J usage is TRBJ1-2, with no clear D. The V gene lost 6 bases and the J gene lost 6 bases, with 17 bases spanning the gap. Germline V gene lookup returns CDR1 SNHLY and CDR2 FYNNEI. This CDR3 spans 14 amino acids. The DNA of the CDR3 is TGTGCCAGCAGAAACAACGAGGGTAGCCATGGCTACACCTTC. It codes for CASRNNEGSHGYTF.

This clone is a singleton in its sample. CDR3 loop: CASSDWKTQYF. In DNA form, the CDR3 reads TGCGCCAGCAGCGACTGGAAGACCCAGTACTTC. This chain links TRBV10-2 with TRBJ2-5; D remains unclear. Germline CDR1 reads WSHSY; CDR2 reads SAAADI. The CDR3 is 11 amino acids. With 6 bases removed from V and 6 bases from J, the gap between germline ends came to 8 bases.

This sequence joins TRBV28 and TRBJ1-5; no clear D. Germline CDR1 reads MDHEN; CDR2 reads SYDVKM. The CDR3 is 14 residues long. V was clipped by 6 bases and J by 0 bases, with 9 bases between them. The CDR3 nucleotides are TGTGCCAGCAGCCGCGAGGGTAGCAATCAGCCCCAGCATTTT. This translates into CASSREGSNQPQHF.

The rearrangement uses TRBV11-2 and TRBJ2-1; D remains unclear. This CDR3 has 14 residues. Germline V gene lookup returns CDR1 SGHAT and CDR2 FQNNGV. Trimming removed 0 bases from V and 6 bases from J, with 9 bases in between. The CDR3 loop is CASSLDPLSNEQFF. The CDR3 region has the DNA TGTGCCAGCAGCTTAGATCCCCTGTCCAATGAGCAGTTCTTC.

On this clone itself: Other DNA sequences within the sample encode an identical CDR3. The J gene is TRBJ2-7, the V gene TRBV28; TRBD1 is a possible D gene (6 bases). CDR1 is MDHEN, CDR2 SYDVKM, per germline. The CDR3 sequence is 12 residues long. V lost 2 bases, J lost 6 bases, and 8 bases lay in between. DNA of the CDR3: TGTGCCAGCAGTTTACTAGGGGGCGAGCAGTACTTC. Translated: CASSLLGGEQYF.

The chain joins TRBV7-9 to TRBJ1-1; D is perhaps TRBD1 (5 bases). CDR1 and CDR2 (germline): SEHNR, FQNEAQ (reference sequence). Trimming pared 1 base from V and 5 bases from J, leaving 11 bases between. CDR3 length: 14 amino acids. The CDR3 DNA sequence: TGTGCCAGCAGCTTAGATGGGGGGGGAACTGAAGCTTTCTTT. This codes for CASSLDGGGTEAFF.

The rearrangement uses TRBV19 and TRBJ1-2, with a weak D call TRBD1 (6 bases). CDR1 and CDR2 (germline): LNHDA, SQIVND (reference sequence). Trimming cost V 3 bases and J 4 bases, with 12 bases left between them. CDR3 length: 14 amino acids. The CDR3 region is CASSMAGEGYGYTF. DNA of the CDR3: TGTGCCAGTAGTATGGCAGGGGAGGGCTATGGCTACACCTTC.

This CDR3 is CASIRTAGYEQYF. As DNA, the CDR3 is TGTGCCAGCATCCGCACAGCGGGATACGAGCAGTACTTC. The chain is built from TRBV2 and TRBJ2-7, with 7 bases fitting TRBD2. The ends lost 7 bases at V and 4 bases at J; junction bases unmatched: 7. Germline V gene lookup returns CDR1 SNHLY and CDR2 FYNNEI. This CDR3 region has 13 residues.

The chain employs TRBV13 and TRBJ2-7, with TRBD2 matching over 10 bases. Germline CDR1 PRHDT, CDR2 FYEKMQ (reference sequence). V lost 1 base to trimming and J lost 3 bases; unmatched junction nucleotides: 6. The CDR3 has 16 amino acids. The CDR3, as DNA: TGTGCCAGCAGCTTAGATATAGCGGGGGGCCACTACGAGCAGTACTTC. The encoded protein is CASSLDIAGGHYEQYF.

The chain combines TRBV18 with TRBJ2-1; a possible D gene is TRBD1 (6 bases). The CDR3 covers 15 residues. The V end lost 2 bases, the J end lost 4 bases, and 12 bases lay between the germline ends. The V gene's germline CDR1 is KGHSH and CDR2 LQKENI. The CDR3 region is CASSPLAGEYNEQFF. The DNA of the CDR3 is TGTGCCAGCTCACCATTGGCAGGGGAATACAATGAGCAGTTCTTC.

The V call is TRBV30, the J call TRBJ1-1, with D unresolved. This CDR3 comprises 13 residues. V gave up 2 bases and J gave up 11 bases, with 18 bases separating them. The germline V gene encodes CDR1 GTSNPN and CDR2 SVGIG (reference sequence). The CDR3 sequence: CAWSTSHSRGAFF. DNA for the CDR3: TGTGCCTGGAGTACCTCCCATTCACGAGGGGCTTTCTTT.

The V and J genes are TRBV5-1 and TRBJ2-3; 16 bases agree with TRBD2. This CDR3 is built from 18 residues. The trim removed 4 bases at V and 3 bases at J, leaving 8 bases unmatched. The germline V gene has CDR1 SGHRS and CDR2 YFSETQ. In DNA, the CDR3 is TGCGCCAGCAGCGTCCCGGGACTAGCGGGGGGGCGAACAGATACGCAGTATTTT. Translation: CASSVPGLAGGRTDTQYF.

The CDR3 region is CASSQGVTAGYNEKLFF. CDR3 sequence (DNA): TGCGCCAGCAGCCAAGGGGTTACGGCAGGATATAATGAAAAACTGTTTTTT. V is TRBV4-1 and J is TRBJ1-4; D unclear. This CDR3 spans 17 amino acids. The V gene's germline CDR1 is MGHRA and CDR2 YSYEKL. V was trimmed by 1 base and J by 4 bases, leaving 16 bases between them.

The gene calls are TRBV6-6 and TRBJ2-7; D remains ambiguous. CDR1 is MNHNY, CDR2 SVGAGI, per germline (reference sequence). The CDR3 is made up of 13 amino acids. The CDR3 DNA sequence: TGTGTTATCAAGCAGAAGGCGGCATACGAGCAGTACTTC. It codes for CVIKQKAAYEQYF.

The CDR3 sequence is CASSFLSGGTGANVLTF. The CDR3 nucleotides are TGTGCCAGCAGTTTCCTTAGTGGGGGCACCGGGGCCAACGTCCTGACTTTC. The chain has TRBV28 and TRBJ2-6, with D perhaps matching TRBD1 (6 bases). Trimming left V 3 bases short and J 4 bases short, with 16 bases between. CDR1 and CDR2 (germline): MDHEN, SYDVKM. The CDR3 totals 17 residues.

V is TRBV6-5 and J is TRBJ2-3, with 8 positions matching TRBD1. CDR3 length: 13 residues. Trimming took 2 bases from V and 14 from J; bases not matched to a gene: 9. Germline-derived CDR1 and CDR2 are MNHEY and SVGAGI. The CDR3 DNA follows: TGTGCCAGCAGTTACACGACAGGGGATCTTTTGTATTTT. Translated: CASSYTTGDLLYF.